This is a list of T cell receptor beta chains from one sample in a study of human T cells and chemical hapten exposure. TCRdb passed the RACE reads through MiXCR, listing each CDR3 protein once. Of under 450,000 distinct CDR3 sequences listed, approximately 4.4% are singletons. The sample was whole blood, taken in connection with sensitization to the hapten diphenylcyclopropenone (DPC). Every receptor here comes from a woman aged 45-60 years with alopecia areata. Some clones in this sample may be carry-over from other donors' samples. The CDR3 runs from the conserved cysteine through the conserved F or W. The D gene is left open where the match is weak. Only some rows state a clone size, as once, few, many or a class for expanded clones.

D gene: -; clone size: -; V gene: TRBV12-3/TRBV12-4; J gene: TRBJ2-1; CDR3 DNA: TGTGCCAGCAGGGCAGGGGATCATGAGCAGTTCTTC; CDR3 protein: CASRAGDHEQFF
D gene: -; clone size: -; V gene: TRBV20-1; J gene: TRBJ1-5; CDR3 DNA: TGCAGTGCACCCCCTGGGGAGGGATGGGCTTATAGCAATCAGCCCCAGCATTTT; CDR3 protein: CSAPPGEGWAYSNQPQHF
D gene: -; clone size: once; V gene: TRBV12-3/TRBV12-4; J gene: TRBJ2-5; CDR3 DNA: TGTGCCAGCAGTTTATCCTCAGGTCCGCTCCAAGAGACCCAGTACTTC; CDR3 protein: CASSLSSGPLQETQYF
D gene: -; clone size: many; V gene: TRBV11-3; J gene: TRBJ2-1; CDR3 DNA: TGTGCCAGCAGCTTAGAGGAGCGCAATGAGCAGTTCTTC; CDR3 protein: CASSLEERNEQFF
D gene: -; clone size: many; V gene: TRBV7-9; J gene: TRBJ2-7; CDR3 DNA: TGTGCCAGCAGCTTATTAGGGACCAGCGACGAGCAGTACTTC; CDR3 protein: CASSLLGTSDEQYF
D gene: TRBD1; clone size: -; V gene: TRBV18; J gene: TRBJ1-6; CDR3 DNA: TGTGCCAGCTCACCAGGCGAACAGGGGGCCCCCCTCCACTTT; CDR3 protein: CASSPGEQGAPLHF
D gene: TRBD2; clone size: -; V gene: TRBV2; J gene: TRBJ2-7; CDR3 DNA: TGTGCCAGCAGTGGCCTGGGACTAGGGTCCTACGAGCAGTACTTC; CDR3 protein: CASSGLGLGSYEQYF
D gene: TRBD2; clone size: few; V gene: TRBV12-3/TRBV12-4; J gene: TRBJ2-3; CDR3 DNA: TGTGCCAGCAGTTGGACTAGCGGGAGTGCAGATACGCAGTATTTT; CDR3 protein: CASSWTSGSADTQYF
D gene: -; clone size: few; V gene: TRBV20-1; J gene: TRBJ2-7; CDR3 DNA: TGCAGTGCTAGAGATCGTGCCAGCGGGCTATCCTACGAGCAGTACTTC; CDR3 protein: CSARDRASGLSYEQYF
D gene: -; clone size: many; V gene: TRBV2; J gene: TRBJ2-7; CDR3 DNA: TGTGCCAGCAGGACGCAGGGCACCGAGCAGTACTTC; CDR3 protein: CASRTQGTEQYF
D gene: -; clone size: few; V gene: TRBV5-1; J gene: TRBJ2-7; CDR3 DNA: TGCGCCAGCAGCTTCGGACAGTCTGGAGAGCAGTACTTC; CDR3 protein: CASSFGQSGEQYF
D gene: -; clone size: -; V gene: TRBV20-1; J gene: TRBJ2-7; CDR3 DNA: TGCAGTGCTAGTGGGAGGCGACAGACAGTCTACGAGCAGTACTTC; CDR3 protein: CSASGRRQTVYEQYF
D gene: TRBD1; clone size: -; V gene: TRBV5-6; J gene: TRBJ1-1; CDR3 DNA: TGTGCCAGCAGCACCGGGACAGGGGGCCTGAACACTGAAGCTTTCTTT; CDR3 protein: CASSTGTGGLNTEAFF
D gene: TRBD2; clone size: many; V gene: TRBV6-5; J gene: TRBJ2-3; CDR3 DNA: TGTGCCAGCAGTCCGGGACTAGCCACCCCTACGCAGTATTTT; CDR3 protein: CASSPGLATPTQYF
D gene: -; clone size: few; V gene: TRBV2; J gene: TRBJ2-7; CDR3 DNA: TGTGCCAGCAGTGTCGGGGCCAACGAGCAGTACTTC; CDR3 protein: CASSVGANEQYF
D gene: -; clone size: many; V gene: TRBV15; J gene: TRBJ2-1; CDR3 DNA: TGTGCCACCAGCAAACAGGGTCCCTACAATGAGCAGTTCTTC; CDR3 protein: CATSKQGPYNEQFF
D gene: -; clone size: few; V gene: TRBV12-3/TRBV12-4; J gene: TRBJ2-1; CDR3 DNA: TGTGCCAGCAGTTCCGGGATTAAAAATGAGCAGTTCTTC; CDR3 protein: CASSSGIKNEQFF
D gene: -; clone size: -; V gene: TRBV23-1; J gene: TRBJ2-6; CDR3 DNA: TGCGCCAGCAGTCAAAAGGTTAGAGACTCTGGGGCCAACGTCCTGACTTTC; CDR3 protein: CASSQKVRDSGANVLTF